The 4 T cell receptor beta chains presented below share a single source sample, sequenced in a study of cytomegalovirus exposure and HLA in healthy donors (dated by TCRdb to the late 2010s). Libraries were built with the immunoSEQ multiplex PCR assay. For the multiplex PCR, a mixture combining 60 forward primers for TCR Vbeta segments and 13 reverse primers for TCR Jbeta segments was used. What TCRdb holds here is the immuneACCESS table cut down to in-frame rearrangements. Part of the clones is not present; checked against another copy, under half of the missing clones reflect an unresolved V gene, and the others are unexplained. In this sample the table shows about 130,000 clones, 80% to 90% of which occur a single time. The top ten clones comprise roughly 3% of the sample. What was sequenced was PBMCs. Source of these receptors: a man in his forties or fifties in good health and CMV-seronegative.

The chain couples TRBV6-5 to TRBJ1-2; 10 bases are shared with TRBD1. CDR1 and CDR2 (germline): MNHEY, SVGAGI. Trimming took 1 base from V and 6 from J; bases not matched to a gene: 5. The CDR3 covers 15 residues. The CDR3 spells CASSYWGGQGDGYTF. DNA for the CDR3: TGTGCCAGCAGTTACTGGGGAGGACAGGGGGATGGCTACACCTTC.

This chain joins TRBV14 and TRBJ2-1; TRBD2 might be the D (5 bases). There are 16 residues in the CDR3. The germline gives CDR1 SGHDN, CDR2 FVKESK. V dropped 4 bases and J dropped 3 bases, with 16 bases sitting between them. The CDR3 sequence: CASSLDSRGIYNEQFF. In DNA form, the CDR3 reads TGTGCCAGCAGCCTGGACTCCCGGGGTATCTACAATGAGCAGTTCTTC.

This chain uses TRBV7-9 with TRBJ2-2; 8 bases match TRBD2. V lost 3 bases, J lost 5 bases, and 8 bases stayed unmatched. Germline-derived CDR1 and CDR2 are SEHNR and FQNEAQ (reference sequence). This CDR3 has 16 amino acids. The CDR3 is CASSFVGGVGTGELFF. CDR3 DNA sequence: TGTGCCAGCAGCTTCGTCGGGGGGGTTGGGACCGGGGAGCTGTTTTTT.

CDR3 coding DNA: TGTGCCAGCAGAACCCCAGGACAGGGGGGCTACGAGCAGTACTTC. Protein sequence: CASRTPGQGGYEQYF. The rearrangement uses TRBV6-6 and TRBJ2-7; 10 nucleotides align to TRBD1. V was clipped by 6 bases and J by 3 bases; unmatched bases: 8. The CDR3 is made up of 15 amino acids. Germline V CDR1 and CDR2: MNHNY, SVGAGI (reference sequence).